These 20 T cell receptor beta chains were sequenced from one sample in a study of T cell repertoires in cytomegalovirus infection. TCRdb independently ran MiXCR on the reads; one entry per CDR3 protein. The top ten clones hold under 15% of a sample with about 530,000 distinct CDR3 sequences, approximately 26% of them seen once. Sequences were obtained from PBMCs. The origin of the receptors is a human donor in good health (CMV status not recorded). Some clones in this sample may be carry-over from other donors' samples.

This clonotype turned up a few times. The chain uses TRBV25-1 and TRBJ2-2, with D possibly being TRBD1 (6 bases). The germline gives CDR1 MGHDK, CDR2 SYGVNS. V lost 10 bases and J lost 5, with 14 bases in between. The CDR3 loop spans 13 amino acids. CDR3 coding DNA: TGTGCCAACGAGGACAGTTGGACCGGGGAGCTGTTTTTT. It codes for CANEDSWTGELFF.

The chain joins TRBV12-3 or TRBV12-4 to TRBJ2-3; D is ambiguous. The ends were cut back, 3 bases at V and 1 base at J, with 8 bases in the middle. The CDR3 contains 14 residues. The DNA of the CDR3 is TGTGCCAGCAGTTTTTTCCGGGGCACAGATACGCAGTATTTT. Its protein product is CASSFFRGTDTQYF.

The V and J genes are TRBV15 and TRBJ2-3; unclear D gene. Trimming stripped 3 bases from V and 4 bases from J, with 11 bases between. Germline V gives CDR1 LNHNV, CDR2 YYDKDF (reference sequence). This CDR3 is built from 14 residues. The CDR3 region has the DNA TGTGCCACCAGCAGGGGTGGGGATCCAGATACGCAGTATTTT. It encodes CATSRGGDPDTQYF.

Ten or more counts support this clonotype. V usage is TRBV7-8 and J usage is TRBJ1-2; no firm D call. The CDR3 runs to 14 residues. The germline gives CDR1 SGHVS, CDR2 FQNEAQ. Trimming stripped 1 base from V and 2 bases from J, with 8 bases between. The DNA for the CDR3 is TGTGCCAGCAGCTTAGGCCTGAAGAACTATGGCTACACCTTC. Translation: CASSLGLKNYGYTF.

The chain combines TRBV11-2 with TRBJ2-4; 8 positions match TRBD2. The trim removed 2 bases at V and 3 bases at J, leaving 12 bases unmatched. Germline CDR1 SGHAT, CDR2 FQNNGV. The CDR3 covers 18 residues. The CDR3, as DNA: TGTGCCAGCAGCTTAATTCACCCGGGACTAGTGGTCAAAAACATTCAGTACTTC. Its protein product is CASSLIHPGLVVKNIQYF.

The chain has TRBV30 and TRBJ1-1; 7 bases fit TRBD1. Unmatched junction bases numbered 11, after V lost 4 bases and J lost 3 bases. This CDR3 is 15 amino acids long. The germline gives CDR1 GTSNPN, CDR2 SVGIG (reference sequence). CDR3 nucleotide sequence: TGTGCCTGGAACTTCAGGGGGAGTTGGGACACTGAAGCTTTCTTT. Protein sequence: CAWNFRGSWDTEAFF.

This chain uses TRBV7-6 with TRBJ1-3, with D unclear. CDR3 size: 16 residues. Germline V gene lookup returns CDR1 SGHVS and CDR2 FNYEAQ. Trimming took off 2 bases at V and 1 base at J, with 12 bases between the two ends. CDR3 residues: CASSLFPTDSGNTIYF. In DNA form, the CDR3 reads TGTGCCAGCAGCTTATTCCCGACGGATTCTGGAAACACCATATATTTT. The entire variable domain, with the rest obtained from reference TRBV7-6 and TRBJ1-3, is as follows: GAGVSQSPRYKVTKRGQDVALRCDPISGHVSLYWYRQALGQGPEFLTYFNYEAQQDKSGLPNDRFSAERPEGSISTLTIQRTEQRDSAMYRCASSLFPTDSGNTIYFGEGSWLTVV.

This clonotype showed up just a few times. This chain uses TRBV7-9 with TRBJ2-1; TRBD2 matches 8 bases. The V and J ends lost 1 base and 5 bases, in that order; junction bases with no gene match: 10. Germline CDR1 is SEHNR and CDR2 is FQNEAQ (reference sequence). There are 17 residues in the CDR3. The CDR3 bases are TGTGCCAGCAGCTTAGGTACCGCGGGAGGACATCACAATGAGCAGTTCTTC. Translated, it gives CASSLGTAGGHHNEQFF.

This clonotype was picked up many times. V gene TRBV7-2 combines with J gene TRBJ2-7; unclear D gene. V was clipped by 2 bases and J by 6 bases, with 11 bases between them. The length of the CDR3 is 13 residues. The germline V gene has CDR1 SGHTA and CDR2 FQGNSA. The DNA for the CDR3 is TGTGCCAGCAGCTTAAGGCAATTGGGCGAGCAGTACTTC. It specifies CASSLRQLGEQYF. Complete variable domain (other parts from reference TRBV7-2 and TRBJ2-7): GAGVSQSPSNKVTEKGKDVELRCDPISGHTALYWYRQSLGQGLEFLIYFQGNSAPDKSGLPSDRFSAERTGGSVSTLTIQRTQQEDSAVYLCASSLRQLGEQYFGPGTRLTVT.

The chain couples TRBV29-1 to TRBJ1-4, with 8 positions matching TRBD1. With V trimmed by 6 bases and J by 5 bases, 8 bases remained unmatched. Germline CDR1 is SQVTM and CDR2 is ANQGSEA. The CDR3 consists of 14 residues. The CDR3 bases are TGCAGCGTGGGGAGGACAGGGCTAAATGAAAAACTGTTTTTT. Translation gives CSVGRTGLNEKLFF.

This clonotype was detected a few times. CDR3 nucleotides: TGTGCCAGCAGTTCGCTCCTACCAGGGACTCAGACCACCGGGGAGCTGTTTTTT. As protein: CASSSLLPGTQTTGELFF. The rearrangement links TRBV6-2 or TRBV6-3 to TRBJ2-2; possible D gene TRBD2, 6 bases. The germline gives CDR1 MNHEY, CDR2 SVGEGT. V lost 4 bases to trimming and J lost 4 bases, with 22 bases between them. The CDR3 loop spans 18 amino acids.

This clonotype was recorded at least ten times. This chain connects TRBV7-8 to TRBJ1-5; TRBD1 is a possible D gene (6 bases). The CDR3 is 13 residues long. Germline V gives CDR1 SGHVS, CDR2 FQNEAQ. V was clipped by 5 bases and J by 6 bases, with 11 bases between them. The CDR3 region is CASSPTGTQPQHF. The CDR3, as DNA: TGTGCCAGCAGCCCTACAGGGACTCAGCCCCAGCATTTT.

The gene calls are TRBV11-1 and TRBJ2-2; D is possibly TRBD1 or TRBD2 (5 bases each). Germline CDR1 is SGHAT and CDR2 is FQDESV (reference sequence). V lost 1 base and J 7 bases, leaving 25 bases between the germline ends. The CDR3 runs 19 residues. The chain's CDR3 is CASSLGGSLKRGAGGELFF. The CDR3 region has the DNA TGTGCCAGCAGCTTAGGAGGCAGTCTGAAGAGGGGTGCCGGCGGGGAGCTGTTTTTT.

This clonotype came up many times. The CDR3 here is CASSPGRVGNQETQYF. The CDR3, as DNA: TGTGCCAGCAGTCCTGGCAGGGTGGGGAACCAAGAGACCCAGTACTTC. The V gene is TRBV27, the J gene TRBJ2-5, with a tentative D call TRBD1 (5 bases). Germline-derived CDR1 and CDR2 are MNHEY and SMNVEV (reference sequence). V lost 5 bases and J 0 bases, leaving 16 bases between the germline ends. This CDR3 region has 16 residues.

This clonotype was counted a few times. The chain couples TRBV6-2 or TRBV6-3 to TRBJ1-5; 9 positions match TRBD1. CDR3 length equals 17 residues. With V trimmed by 5 bases and J by 1 base, 9 bases remained unmatched. CDR1 MNHEY and CDR2 SVGEGT come from the germline V gene. The CDR3 nucleotides read TGTGCCAGCAGTGAAACCCCTGGGACAGGGAGCAATCAGCCCCAGCATTTT. Its translation is CASSETPGTGSNQPQHF.

This clonotype showed up just a few times. This chain uses TRBV6-2 or TRBV6-3 with TRBJ2-2; possible D gene TRBD2, 6 bases. Trimming took 0 bases from V and 1 from J, leaving 12 bases between them. The CDR3 runs 17 residues. Germline loops: CDR1 MNHEY, CDR2 SVGEGT. The CDR3 region is CASSYSTGELNTGELFF. CDR3 nucleotide sequence: TGTGCCAGCAGTTACTCTACGGGGGAGTTGAACACCGGGGAGCTGTTTTTT.

The table lists this clonotype with a count of one. The J gene is TRBJ2-5, the V gene TRBV5-1; 9 positions match TRBD1. J was trimmed by 5 bases and V by 3 bases; bases with no gene match: 5. The CDR3 is 14 amino acids. Germline CDR1 SGHRS, CDR2 YFSETQ. The CDR3 sequence: CASSSGTGIETQYF. The CDR3 DNA reads TGCGCCAGCAGCTCTGGGACAGGGATCGAGACCCAGTACTTC.

This clonotype appeared many times. The J gene is TRBJ2-1, the V gene TRBV19; no clear D gene. This CDR3 spans 13 amino acids. Germline CDR1 reads LNHDA; CDR2 reads SQIVND (reference sequence). V dropped 1 base and J dropped 6 bases, with 7 bases sitting between them. CDR3 bases: TGTGCCAGTAGTATAGTAATCTCCAATGAGCAGTTCTTC. Translation gives CASSIVISNEQFF.

This clonotype was seen a single time. The gene calls are TRBV28 and TRBJ2-1; D call uncertain. The germline gives CDR1 MDHEN, CDR2 SYDVKM. This CDR3 has 14 amino acids. The V and J ends lost 3 bases and 1 base respectively, with 7 bases between them. The CDR3 coding sequence is TGTGCCAGCAGTTTCACGACATCCTACAATGAGCAGTTCTTC. Its translation: CASSFTTSYNEQFF.

The CDR3 region has the DNA TGTGCCAGCAGTTTCCGCCGGGCCATCTATGGCTACACCTTC. This gives the protein CASSFRRAIYGYTF. The J gene is TRBJ1-2, the V gene TRBV12-3 or TRBV12-4; D remains unclear. The V gene lost 3 bases and the J gene lost 4 bases, with 12 bases spanning the gap. There are 14 residues in the CDR3.